This note documents a single T cell receptor beta chain sequence. The protocol was immunoSEQ multiplex PCR, while the TCRdb copy is restricted to in-frame clones and leaves out a portion. This table has roughly 67,000 clones, 60% to 85% appearing once. The junction had 9 bases not matched to a gene; V was cut back by 5 bases and J by 6 bases. Germline V lookup: CDR1 SGHTA, CDR2 FQGNSA. The length of the CDR3 is 15 residues. This specimen comes from a study of memory CD4+ T cells and cytomegalovirus serostatus. The sort gate was single viable CD3+CD4+CD8-CD45RO+ cells for memory CD4+ T cells. The specimen sequenced was memory CD4+ T cells from blood. This clonotype originated in an adult in good health and CMV-seropositive. The genes are TRBV7-2 and TRBJ1-4; 7 bases match TRBD1. The CDR3 DNA is TGTGCCAGCAGCCTCCAGACCGGACAGGATGAAAAACTGTTTTTT. Residues: CASSLQTGQDEKLFF.